A single sample gave rise to the 27 T cell receptor beta chains below, sequenced in a study of Ad26.COV2.S vaccination and SARS-CoV-2 variants. The treatment: 15 to 20 received Ad26.COV2.S at low or high dose, single or two shots; about five received placebo; per-sample allocation not given. Repertoires come from day 63 after the first vaccine or placebo injection. Produced via immunoSEQ multiplex PCR; TCRdb's table is partial and in-frame only. Of about 410,000 clones in the sample, over 80% were seen once. The sequences come from peripheral blood, collected in a trial of Ad26.COV2.S vaccine versus placebo. These receptors originate from a person between 18 and 65 years old who received the Ad26.COV2.S COVID-19 vaccine or a placebo.

This chain links TRBV6-1 with TRBJ1-5; possibly TRBD1 for D (5 bases). This CDR3 is 17 amino acids long. Germline lookup yields CDR1 MNHNS and CDR2 SASEGT. V gave up 2 bases and J gave up 4 bases, with 18 bases separating them. CDR3 sequence reads: CASSEWETTTANQPQHF. CDR3 nucleotides: TGTGCCAGCAGTGAATGGGAAACGACGACAGCAAATCAGCCCCAGCATTTT.

The rearrangement joins TRBV18 to TRBJ2-7; D perhaps matches TRBD1 (5 bases). The CDR3 is 15 amino acids. V was pared by 4 bases and J by 5 bases, with 18 bases between. The germline V gene encodes CDR1 KGHSH and CDR2 LQKENI. The CDR3 nucleotides are TGTGCCAGCTCACAAAAAGGGCAGGGAACCCACGAGCAGTACTTC. Translated, it gives CASSQKGQGTHEQYF.

The V call is TRBV29-1, the J call TRBJ1-2; TRBD1 matches at 9 bases. This CDR3 region has 13 residues. CDR1 and CDR2 (germline): SQVTM, ANQGSEA. J was trimmed by 4 bases and V by 5 bases; bases with no gene match: 5. The CDR3 DNA reads TGCAGCGTTACGACAGGGGGGGTCTATGGCTACACCTTC. Its protein is CSVTTGGVYGYTF.

The rearrangement joins TRBV4-3 to TRBJ2-7; 9 bases fit TRBD2. J lost 7 bases, V lost 3 bases, and 13 bases had no gene match. This CDR3 has 16 residues. Germline assignment: CDR1 LGHNA and CDR2 YSLEER. CDR3 nucleotides: TGCGCCAGCAGCCAGAAACCCCGGACTAGCGCTCTTGAGCAGTACTTC. Protein sequence: CASSQKPRTSALEQYF.

The chain couples TRBV6-1 to TRBJ2-3; D is possibly TRBD1 (6 bases). From germline, CDR1 is MNHNS and CDR2 SASEGT. The V end lost 2 bases, the J end lost 0 bases, and 12 bases lay between the germline ends. The CDR3 runs to 16 residues. The CDR3 DNA reads TGTGCCAGCAGTGAAAGGGGGAAGCCTAGCACAGATACGCAGTATTTT. Translating it yields CASSERGKPSTDTQYF.

The chain links TRBV29-1 to TRBJ2-1; D unresolved. V was clipped by 3 bases and J by 0 bases, with 9 bases between them. CDR3 length: 14 residues. Germline values: CDR1 SQVTM, CDR2 ANQGSEA. The CDR3 protein is CSVDTRFSYNEQFF. In nucleotides, the CDR3 is TGCAGCGTTGATACCCGATTCTCCTACAATGAGCAGTTCTTC.

This clone was recorded only once. The V gene is TRBV12-1, the J gene TRBJ1-4; the table names TRBD1, a call not compared with the DNA. TRBV12-1 is designated a pseudogene. This CDR3 comprises 16 residues. The DNA of the CDR3 is TGTGCCAGCAGCACGGACAGGGGGCGCACTAATGAAAAACTGTTTTTT. Translation: CASSTDRGRTNEKLFF.

The chain combines TRBV5-4 with TRBJ1-5; 10 bases align to TRBD1. J was trimmed by 7 bases and V by 5 bases; bases with no gene match: 6. The CDR3 is made up of 14 amino acids. In germline, CDR1 is SGHNT, CDR2 YYREEE (reference sequence). DNA of the CDR3: TGTGCCAGCAGACGGACAGGGGGTAGGCAGCCCCAGCATTTT. Its protein is CASRRTGGRQPQHF. Full variable domain (remainder filled in from reference TRBV5-4 and TRBJ1-5): ETGVTQSPTHLIKTRGQQVTLRCSSQSGHNTVSWYQQALGQGPQFIFQYYREEENGRGNFPPRFSGLQFPNYSSELNVNALELDDSALYLCASRRTGGRQPQHFGDGTRLSIL.

This rearrangement joins TRBV5-1 to TRBJ2-3; unclear D gene. The CDR3 is 15 residues long. Trimming stripped 4 bases from V and 2 bases from J, with 14 bases between. CDR1 and CDR2 from the germline V gene are SGHRS and YFSETQ. CDR3 DNA: TGCGCCAGCAGCGCGATGCCCGGACCCACAGATACGCAGTATTTT. Translating gives CASSAMPGPTDTQYF.

The chain combines TRBV6-2 or TRBV6-3 with TRBJ1-3; no definite D call. Trimming left V 5 bases short and J 2 bases short, with 13 bases between. CDR3 length: 15 amino acids. Germline V CDR1 and CDR2: MNHEY, SVGEGT. CDR3 in amino acids: CASSATQPTGNTIYF. CDR3 DNA: TGTGCCAGCAGTGCGACACAACCGACTGGAAACACCATATATTTT.

Concerning this clone: This specimen includes other DNA sequences encoding the same CDR3. V is TRBV27 and J is TRBJ1-1; D unresolved. Trimming took off 1 base at V and 0 bases at J, with 3 bases between the two ends. The CDR3 consists of 13 residues. Germline V CDR1 and CDR2: MNHEY, SMNVEV (reference sequence). The CDR3 loop is CASSLLLNTEAFF. CDR3 in DNA: TGTGCCAGCAGTTTATTGCTGAACACTGAAGCTTTCTTT.

V is TRBV28 and J is TRBJ2-7; D is ambiguous. V shed 5 bases and J shed 4 bases, with 9 bases lying between them. The CDR3 consists of 12 residues. Germline CDR1 is MDHEN and CDR2 is SYDVKM. CDR3 loop: CASSPRQYEQYF. CDR3 nucleotide sequence: TGTGCCAGCAGTCCCCGGCAGTACGAGCAGTACTTC. The full variable domain, its missing parts supplied by reference TRBV28 and TRBJ2-7, is DVKVTQSSRYLVKRTGEKVFLECVQDMDHENMFWYRQDPGLGLRLIYFSYDVKMKEKGDIPEGYSVSREKKERFSLILESASTNQTSMYLCASSPRQYEQYFGPGTRLTVT.

The chain carries TRBV5-1 and TRBJ2-4; 8 nucleotides line up with TRBD2. Germline V gene data show CDR1 as SGHRS and CDR2 as YFSETQ. The V segment lost 0 bases and the J segment 1 base; nucleotides outside the gene matches: 3. The CDR3 loop spans 16 amino acids. The CDR3 sequence: CASSLEGLGAKNIQYF. As DNA, the CDR3 is TGCGCCAGCAGCTTGGAGGGACTAGGGGCCAAAAACATTCAGTACTTC.

This chain connects TRBV27 to TRBJ2-7; D uncertain. Germline loops: CDR1 MNHEY, CDR2 SMNVEV (reference sequence). The CDR3 has 13 amino acids. V was shortened by 5 bases and J by 4 bases, with 12 bases between the two germline ends. The CDR3: CASSRQSPYEQYF. CDR3 DNA: TGTGCCAGCAGTCGGCAGTCTCCATACGAGCAGTACTTC.

The chain employs TRBV2 and TRBJ1-2, with a weak D call TRBD1 (5 bases). Trimming pared 3 bases from V and 6 bases from J, leaving 29 bases between. In germline, CDR1 is SNHLY, CDR2 FYNNEI. The CDR3 loop spans 19 amino acids. The CDR3 is CASSELPSQPFAGGNGYTF. CDR3 nucleotides: TGTGCCAGCAGTGAGTTACCCTCCCAACCGTTCGCCGGGGGAAATGGCTACACCTTC.

A word on this clone: One end of the junction is discordant with germline, which a read error may explain. The V and J genes are TRBV7-7 and TRBJ2-2; D might be TRBD2 (6 bases). The CDR3 has 15 residues. Per germline, CDR1 SSHAT and CDR2 FNYEAQ (reference sequence). The CDR3 region is CASSPAPGGVGELFF. The CDR3 nucleotides are TGTGCTAGCAGCCCCGCCCCTGGCGGGGTAGGGGAGCTGTTTTTT. The full variable domain, its missing parts supplied by reference TRBV7-7 and TRBJ2-2, is GAGVSQSPRYKVTKRGQDVTLRCDPISSHATLYWYQQALGQGPEFLTYFNYEAQPDKSGLPSDRFSAERPEGSISTLTIQRTEQRDSAMYRCASSPAPGGVGELFFGEGSRLTVL.

The CDR3 DNA reads TGTGCCTGGAGTGCGCACAGTAGCAATCAGCCCCAGCATTTT. This sequence encodes CAWSAHSSNQPQHF. The chain recombines TRBV30 with TRBJ1-5; unclear D gene. The CDR3 is made up of 14 amino acids. V dropped 1 base and J dropped 0 bases, with 7 bases sitting between them. The germline V gene has CDR1 GTSNPN and CDR2 SVGIG (reference sequence).

The V gene is TRBV29-1, the J gene TRBJ2-2; possibly TRBD1 or TRBD2 for D (6 bases each). Between the trimmed V and J ends, which lost 2 bases and 4 bases, there was a span of 17 bases. CDR3 length: 16 amino acids. Germline V lookup: CDR1 SQVTM, CDR2 ANQGSEA. DNA for the CDR3: TGCAGCGTTGAAAGGAGGGGGGACTCCGTCACCGGGGAGCTGTTTTTT. Its translation is CSVERRGDSVTGELFF.

This chain joins TRBV6-2 or TRBV6-3 and TRBJ1-4; D call uncertain. V was shortened by 0 bases and J by 0 bases, with 8 bases between the two germline ends. Per germline, CDR1 MNHEY and CDR2 SVGEGT. This CDR3 is built from 16 residues. CDR3 bases: TGTGCCAGCAGTTACTCGACCGATACAACTAATGAAAAACTGTTTTTT. Amino acids: CASSYSTDTTNEKLFF.

The chain joins TRBV11-2 to TRBJ1-5; 8 positions agree with TRBD1. V dropped 5 bases and J dropped 11; count of bases not matched to a gene: 8. The length of the CDR3 is 13 residues. Germline V CDR1 and CDR2: SGHAT, FQNNGV. This chain's CDR3 is CASSRDRHESQHF. DNA for the CDR3: TGTGCCAGCAGCCGGGACAGGCATGAGTCCCAGCATTTT.

This clone was detected a few times. The chain carries TRBV5-6 and TRBJ2-3, with 8 bases identical to TRBD1. Germline CDR1 and CDR2: SGHDT and YYEEEE. The CDR3 covers 16 residues. J was trimmed by 3 bases and V by 4 bases; bases with no gene match: 10. CDR3 in DNA: TGTGCCAGCAGCGTTCAGGGGGCCGGTTTTACAGATACGCAGTATTTT. It yields the protein CASSVQGAGFTDTQYF.

The chain couples TRBV7-8 to TRBJ2-7, with D hard to call. Between the trimmed V and J ends, which lost 5 bases and 12 bases, there was a span of 14 bases. CDR3 length equals 11 residues. Germline V gene lookup returns CDR1 SGHVS and CDR2 FQNEAQ. The CDR3 DNA reads TGTGCCAGCAGCGCTAAGCTCCTACGGTACTTC. Amino acids: CASSAKLLRYF.

The sample holds one count of this clone. The J gene is TRBJ2-4, the V gene TRBV5-6; TRBD2 might be the D (5 bases). V was clipped by 0 bases and J by 12 bases, with 13 bases between them. The CDR3 totals 13 residues. Germline V gives CDR1 SGHDT, CDR2 YYEEEE. Here the CDR3 reads CASSLAAGSAQYF. For the CDR3, the DNA is TGTGCCAGCAGCTTGGCGGCGGGTTCGGCTCAGTACTTC.

The chain uses TRBV28 and TRBJ2-7; no reliable D call. The germline gives CDR1 MDHEN, CDR2 SYDVKM. The CDR3 is made up of 16 amino acids. Trimming took off 7 bases at V and 2 bases at J, with 21 bases between the two ends. The CDR3 DNA is TGTGCCAGCACCACCCCTACCGATGGATTCCCCTACGAGCAGTACTTC. It yields the protein CASTTPTDGFPYEQYF.

The genes are TRBV19 and TRBJ2-1; 9 nucleotides line up with TRBD2. This CDR3 spans 14 amino acids. The V and J ends lost 10 bases and 1 base, in that order; junction bases with no gene match: 5. The germline V gene has CDR1 LNHDA and CDR2 SQIVND (reference sequence). CDR3 residues: CATSRGGSYNEQFF. CDR3 in DNA: TGTGCCACCTCGCGGGGGGGATCCTACAATGAGCAGTTCTTC.

The chain couples TRBV7-8 to TRBJ1-1; no clear D. From germline, CDR1 is SGHVS and CDR2 FQNEAQ. V lost 7 bases and J 1 base, leaving 16 bases between the germline ends. This CDR3 contains 15 residues. The DNA of the CDR3 is TGTGCCAGCACCGCAGATAGACTTCCGAACACTGAAGCTTTCTTT. This encodes CASTADRLPNTEAFF.

The chain combines TRBV23-1 with TRBJ2-1, with TRBD1 matching over 9 bases. TRBV23-1 carries the ORF label, with uncertain function. J lost 7 bases, V lost 3 bases, and 10 bases had no gene match. The CDR3 loop spans 16 amino acids. The CDR3 here is CASSQSDRDRDNEQFF. CDR3 in DNA: TGCGCCAGCAGTCAGTCGGACAGGGACAGGGATAATGAGCAGTTCTTC.